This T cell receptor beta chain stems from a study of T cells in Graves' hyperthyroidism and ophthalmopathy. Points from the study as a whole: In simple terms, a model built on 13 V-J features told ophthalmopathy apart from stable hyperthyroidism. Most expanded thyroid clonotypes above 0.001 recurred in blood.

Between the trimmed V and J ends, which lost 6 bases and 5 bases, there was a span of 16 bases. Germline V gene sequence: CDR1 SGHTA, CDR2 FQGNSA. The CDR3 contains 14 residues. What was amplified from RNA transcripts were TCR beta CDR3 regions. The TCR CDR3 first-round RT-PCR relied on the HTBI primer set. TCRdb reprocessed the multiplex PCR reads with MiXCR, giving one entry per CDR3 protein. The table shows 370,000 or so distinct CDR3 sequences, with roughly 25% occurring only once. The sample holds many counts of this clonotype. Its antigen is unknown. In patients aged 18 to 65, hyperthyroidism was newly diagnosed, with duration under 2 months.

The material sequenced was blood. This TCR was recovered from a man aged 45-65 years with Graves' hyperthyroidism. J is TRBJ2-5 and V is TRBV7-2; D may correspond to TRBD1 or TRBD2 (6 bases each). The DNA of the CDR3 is TGTGCCAGCAGTTTACGGAGGGGGTCGGAGACCCAGTACTTC. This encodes CASSLRRGSETQYF.